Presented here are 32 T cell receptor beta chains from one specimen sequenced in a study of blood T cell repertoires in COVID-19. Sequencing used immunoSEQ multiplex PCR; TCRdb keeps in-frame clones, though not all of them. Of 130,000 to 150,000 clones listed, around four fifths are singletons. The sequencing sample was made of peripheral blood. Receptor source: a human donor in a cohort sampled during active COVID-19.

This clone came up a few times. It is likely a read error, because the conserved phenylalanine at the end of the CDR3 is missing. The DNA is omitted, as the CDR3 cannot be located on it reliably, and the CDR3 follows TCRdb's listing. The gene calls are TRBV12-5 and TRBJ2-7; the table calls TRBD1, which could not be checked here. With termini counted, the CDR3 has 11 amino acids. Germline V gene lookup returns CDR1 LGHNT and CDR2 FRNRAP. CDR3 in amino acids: CASGLVEGDPP.

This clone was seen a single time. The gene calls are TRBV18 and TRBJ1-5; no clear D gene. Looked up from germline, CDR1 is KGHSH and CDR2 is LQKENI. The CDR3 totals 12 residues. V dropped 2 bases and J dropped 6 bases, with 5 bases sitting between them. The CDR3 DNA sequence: TGTGCCAGCTCACCAGGCCCTCAGCCCCAGCATTTT. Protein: CASSPGPQPQHF.

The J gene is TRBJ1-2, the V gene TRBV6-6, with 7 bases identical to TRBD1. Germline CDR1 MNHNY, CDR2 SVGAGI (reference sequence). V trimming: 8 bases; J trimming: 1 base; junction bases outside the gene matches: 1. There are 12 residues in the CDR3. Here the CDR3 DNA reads TGTGCCAGCGACAGGGATAACTATGGCTACACCTTC. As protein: CASDRDNYGYTF.

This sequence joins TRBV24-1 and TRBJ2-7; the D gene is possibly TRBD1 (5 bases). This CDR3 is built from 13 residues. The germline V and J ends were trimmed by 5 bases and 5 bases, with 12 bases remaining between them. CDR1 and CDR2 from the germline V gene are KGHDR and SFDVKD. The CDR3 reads CATSGSQGHEQYF. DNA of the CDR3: TGTGCCACCAGTGGTTCCCAGGGCCACGAGCAGTACTTC.

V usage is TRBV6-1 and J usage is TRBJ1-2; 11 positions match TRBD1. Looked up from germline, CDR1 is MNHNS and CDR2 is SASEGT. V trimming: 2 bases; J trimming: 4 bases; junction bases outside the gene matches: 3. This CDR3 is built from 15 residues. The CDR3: CASSELGQGVYGYTF. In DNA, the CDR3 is TGTGCCAGCAGTGAATTGGGACAGGGGGTCTATGGCTACACCTTC.

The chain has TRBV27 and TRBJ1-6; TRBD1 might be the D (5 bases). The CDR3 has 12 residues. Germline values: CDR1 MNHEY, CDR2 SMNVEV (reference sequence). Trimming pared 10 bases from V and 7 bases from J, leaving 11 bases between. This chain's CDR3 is CATPRENSPLHF. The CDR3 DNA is TGTGCCACCCCCAGGGAAAATTCACCCCTCCACTTT.

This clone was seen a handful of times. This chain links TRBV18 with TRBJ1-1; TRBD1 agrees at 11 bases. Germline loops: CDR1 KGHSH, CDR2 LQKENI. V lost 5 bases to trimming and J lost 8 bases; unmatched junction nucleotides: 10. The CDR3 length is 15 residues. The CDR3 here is CASSWFGTGGEEAFF. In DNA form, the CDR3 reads TGTGCCAGCTCATGGTTTGGGACAGGGGGAGAGGAAGCTTTCTTT.

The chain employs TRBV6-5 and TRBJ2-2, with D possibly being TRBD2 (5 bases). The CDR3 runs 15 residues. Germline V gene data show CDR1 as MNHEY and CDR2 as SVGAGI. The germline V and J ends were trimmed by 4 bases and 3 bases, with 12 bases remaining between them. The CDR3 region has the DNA TGTGCCAGCAGTTCGCCTGCCGGGGACACCGGGGAGCTGTTTTTT. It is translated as CASSSPAGDTGELFF.

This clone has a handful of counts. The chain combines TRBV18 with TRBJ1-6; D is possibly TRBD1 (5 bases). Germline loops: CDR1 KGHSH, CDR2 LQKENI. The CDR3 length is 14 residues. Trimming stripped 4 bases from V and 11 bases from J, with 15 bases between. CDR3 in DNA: TGTGCCAGCTCACGGGGGGGGAGGAATCCACCCCTCCACTTT. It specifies CASSRGGRNPPLHF.

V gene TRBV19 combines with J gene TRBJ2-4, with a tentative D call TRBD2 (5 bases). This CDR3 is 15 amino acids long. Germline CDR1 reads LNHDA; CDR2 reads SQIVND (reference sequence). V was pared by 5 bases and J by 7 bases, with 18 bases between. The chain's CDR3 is CASSSRTEVGNIQYF. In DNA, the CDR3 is TGTGCCAGTAGTTCCAGGACGGAGGTGGGGAACATTCAGTACTTC.

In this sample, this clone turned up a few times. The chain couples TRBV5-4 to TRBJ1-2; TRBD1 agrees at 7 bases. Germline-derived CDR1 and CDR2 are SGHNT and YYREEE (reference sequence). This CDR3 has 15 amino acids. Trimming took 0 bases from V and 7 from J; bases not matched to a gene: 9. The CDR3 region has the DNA TGTGCCAGCAGCTTGGGTGACAGGGCATTCTCTGGCTACACCTTC. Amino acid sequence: CASSLGDRAFSGYTF.

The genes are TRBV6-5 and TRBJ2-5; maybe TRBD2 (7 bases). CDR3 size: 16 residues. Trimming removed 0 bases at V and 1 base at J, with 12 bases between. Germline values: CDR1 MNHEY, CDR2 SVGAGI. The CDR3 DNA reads TGTGCCAGCAGTTACTCGGGGCGGGGGCCCCAAGAGACCCAGTACTTC. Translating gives CASSYSGRGPQETQYF.

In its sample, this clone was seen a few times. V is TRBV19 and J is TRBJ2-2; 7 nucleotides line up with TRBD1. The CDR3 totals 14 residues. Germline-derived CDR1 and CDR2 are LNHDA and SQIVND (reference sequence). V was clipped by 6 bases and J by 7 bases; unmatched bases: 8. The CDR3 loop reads CASRRQGLVGELFF. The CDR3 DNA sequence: TGTGCCAGTAGGCGACAGGGATTAGTCGGGGAGCTGTTTTTT.

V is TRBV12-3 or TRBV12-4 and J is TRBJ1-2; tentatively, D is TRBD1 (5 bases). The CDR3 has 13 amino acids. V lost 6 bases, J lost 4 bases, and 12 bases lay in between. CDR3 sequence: CASRGGGFYGYTF. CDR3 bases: TGTGCCAGCAGGGGCGGGGGGTTCTATGGCTACACCTTC.

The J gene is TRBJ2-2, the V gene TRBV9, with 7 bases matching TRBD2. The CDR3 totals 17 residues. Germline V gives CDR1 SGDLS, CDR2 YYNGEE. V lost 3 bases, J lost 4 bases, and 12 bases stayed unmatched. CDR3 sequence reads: CASSGGRGRGATGELFF. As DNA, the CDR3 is TGTGCCAGCAGCGGTGGACGGGGGAGGGGAGCCACCGGGGAGCTGTTTTTT.

The CDR3 is CASSRTGDEQYF. CDR3 sequence (DNA): TGCGCCAGCAGCCGGACAGGGGACGAGCAGTACTTC. The chain has TRBV5-1 and TRBJ2-7, with 9 positions matching TRBD1. CDR1 and CDR2 from the germline V gene are SGHRS and YFSETQ. This CDR3 has 12 amino acids. V shed 4 bases and J 5 bases; nucleotides not matched to a gene: 1.

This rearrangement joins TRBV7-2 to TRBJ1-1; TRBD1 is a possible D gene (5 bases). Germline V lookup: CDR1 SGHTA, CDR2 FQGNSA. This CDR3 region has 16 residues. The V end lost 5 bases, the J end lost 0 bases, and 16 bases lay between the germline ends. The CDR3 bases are TGTGCCAGCAGCATTAGCCCCATAGGGGTGAACACTGAAGCTTTCTTT. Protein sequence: CASSISPIGVNTEAFF.

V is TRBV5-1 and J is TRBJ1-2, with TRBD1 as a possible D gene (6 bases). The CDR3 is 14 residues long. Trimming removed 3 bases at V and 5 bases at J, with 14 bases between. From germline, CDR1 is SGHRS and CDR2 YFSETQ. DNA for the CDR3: TGCGCCAGCAGCTCCTGGACAGCTCAGTATGGCTACACCTTC. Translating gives CASSSWTAQYGYTF.

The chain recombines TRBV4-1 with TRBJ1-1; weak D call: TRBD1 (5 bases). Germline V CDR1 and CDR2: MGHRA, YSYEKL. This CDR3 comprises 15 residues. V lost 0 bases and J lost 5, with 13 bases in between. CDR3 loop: CASSQDMGGRTEAFF. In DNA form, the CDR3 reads TGCGCCAGCAGCCAAGACATGGGGGGGAGGACTGAAGCTTTCTTT.

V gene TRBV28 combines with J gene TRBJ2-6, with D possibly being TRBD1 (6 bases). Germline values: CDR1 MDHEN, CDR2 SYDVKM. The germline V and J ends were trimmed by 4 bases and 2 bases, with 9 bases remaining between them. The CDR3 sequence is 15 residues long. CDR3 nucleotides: TGTGCCAGCAGTTACAGGGCCCCTGGGGCCAACGTCCTGACTTTC. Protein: CASSYRAPGANVLTF.

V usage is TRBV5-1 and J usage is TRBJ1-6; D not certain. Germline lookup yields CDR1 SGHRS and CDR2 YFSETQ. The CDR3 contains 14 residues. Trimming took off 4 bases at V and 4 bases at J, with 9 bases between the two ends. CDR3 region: CASSGEPYNSPLHF. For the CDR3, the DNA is TGCGCCAGCAGCGGAGAACCGTATAATTCACCCCTCCACTTT.

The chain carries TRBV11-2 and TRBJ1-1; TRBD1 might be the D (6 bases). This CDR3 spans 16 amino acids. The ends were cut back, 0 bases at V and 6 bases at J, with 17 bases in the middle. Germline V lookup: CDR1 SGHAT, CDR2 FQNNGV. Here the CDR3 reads CASSLDSGHPGAEAFF. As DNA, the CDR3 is TGTGCCAGCAGCTTAGACTCGGGACACCCCGGGGCTGAAGCTTTCTTT.

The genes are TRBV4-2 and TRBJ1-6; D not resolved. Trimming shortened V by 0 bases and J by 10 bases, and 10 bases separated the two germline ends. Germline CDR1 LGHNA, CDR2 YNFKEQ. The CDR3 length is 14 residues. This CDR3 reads CASSQEWRESPLHF. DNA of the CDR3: TGTGCCAGCAGCCAAGAGTGGCGGGAATCACCCCTCCACTTT.

The CDR3 protein is CASSPSGGITDTQYF. The CDR3 nucleotides read TGTGCCAGCAGCCCTAGCGGGGGGATCACAGATACGCAGTATTTT. The chain combines TRBV11-1 with TRBJ2-3; 11 nucleotides match TRBD2. From germline, CDR1 is SGHAT and CDR2 FQDESV (reference sequence). The V segment lost 5 bases and the J segment 2 bases; nucleotides outside the gene matches: 3. This CDR3 has 15 amino acids.

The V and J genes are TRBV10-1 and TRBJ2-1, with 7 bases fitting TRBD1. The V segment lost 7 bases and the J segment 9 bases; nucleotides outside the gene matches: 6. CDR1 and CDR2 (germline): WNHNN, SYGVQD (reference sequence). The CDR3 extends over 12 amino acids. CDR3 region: CASNTGVGEQFF. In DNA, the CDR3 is TGCGCCAGCAATACAGGGGTCGGTGAGCAGTTCTTC.

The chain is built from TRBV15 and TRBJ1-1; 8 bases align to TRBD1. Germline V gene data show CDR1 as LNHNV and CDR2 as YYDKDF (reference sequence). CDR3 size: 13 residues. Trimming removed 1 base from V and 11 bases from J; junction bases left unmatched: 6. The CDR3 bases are TGTGCCACCAGCAGAGGCCTGGACAGGGACGCTTTCTTT. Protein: CATSRGLDRDAFF.

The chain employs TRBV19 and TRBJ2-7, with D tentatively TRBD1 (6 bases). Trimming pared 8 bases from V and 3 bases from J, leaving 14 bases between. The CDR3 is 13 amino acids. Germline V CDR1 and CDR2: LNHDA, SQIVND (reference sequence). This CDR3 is CASGGRRHYEQYF. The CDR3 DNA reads TGTGCCAGTGGGGGCCGACGGCACTACGAGCAGTACTTC.

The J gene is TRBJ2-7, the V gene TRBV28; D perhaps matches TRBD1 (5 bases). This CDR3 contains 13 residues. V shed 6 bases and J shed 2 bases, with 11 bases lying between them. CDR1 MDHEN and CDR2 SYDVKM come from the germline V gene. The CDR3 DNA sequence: TGTGCCAGCAGCCTCCGACAGACCTACGAGCAGTACTTC. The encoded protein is CASSLRQTYEQYF.

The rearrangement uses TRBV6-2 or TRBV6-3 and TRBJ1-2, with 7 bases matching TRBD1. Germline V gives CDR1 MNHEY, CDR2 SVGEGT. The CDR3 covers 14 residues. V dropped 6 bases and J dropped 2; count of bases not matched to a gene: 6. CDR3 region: CASSIEQGNYGYTF. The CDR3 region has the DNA TGTGCCAGCAGCATTGAACAGGGGAACTATGGCTACACCTTC.

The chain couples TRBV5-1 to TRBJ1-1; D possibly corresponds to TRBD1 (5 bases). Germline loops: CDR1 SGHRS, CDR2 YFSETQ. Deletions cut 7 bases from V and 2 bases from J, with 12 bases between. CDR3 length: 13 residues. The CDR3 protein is CASGDQGNTEAFF. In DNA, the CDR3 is TGCGCCAGCGGCGACCAGGGAAACACTGAAGCTTTCTTT.

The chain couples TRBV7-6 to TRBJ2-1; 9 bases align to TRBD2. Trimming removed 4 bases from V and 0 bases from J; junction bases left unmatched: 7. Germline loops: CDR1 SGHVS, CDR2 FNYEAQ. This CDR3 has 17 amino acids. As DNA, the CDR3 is TGTGCCAGCAGCTCCATAGCGGGGGTTATCTCCTACAATGAGCAGTTCTTC. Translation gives CASSSIAGVISYNEQFF.

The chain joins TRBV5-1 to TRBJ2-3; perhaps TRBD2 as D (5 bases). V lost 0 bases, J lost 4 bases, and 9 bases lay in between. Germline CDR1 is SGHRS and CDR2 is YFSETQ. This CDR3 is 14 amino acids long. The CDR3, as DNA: TGCGCCAGCAGCTTGGCCGGGGATCCAGATACGCAGTATTTT. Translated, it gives CASSLAGDPDTQYF.